This record looks at one TCR beta chain sequence and its context. Its antigen remains unidentified. The sample belongs to a study of type 1 regulatory T cells. Study-wide background: This in vitro CD4 product, T-allo10, is enriched for Tr1 cells and alloantigen-specific.

MiXCR, run by TCRdb on the reads, gives a single entry per CDR3 protein. The table records 25,000 or so distinct CDR3 sequences, just under 75% of them present only once. Per the germline V gene, CDR1 is MNHEY and CDR2 is SVGAGI. Unmatched junction bases numbered 5, after V lost 6 bases and J lost 5 bases. The CDR3 length is 13 residues. T-allo10 cells from the graft donor were described as anergic, host-alloantigen-specific, and alloantigen-specific suppressors. Sequences were obtained from cultured T cells, either the whole culture or a sorted T cell fraction (not recorded which). As for subset: Tr1-enriched cell product generated in vitro against host alloantigens. The sequence was collected from a human donor in good health. The chain joins TRBV6-5 to TRBJ2-5, with 8 bases that match TRBD1. CDR3 in DNA: TGTGCCAGCAGGCGGACAGGGACGGAGACCCAGTACTTC. Protein product: CASRRTGTETQYF.